This entry concerns a single T cell receptor (beta chain). The junction departs from the called germline gene at one end, perhaps through a read error. This specimen comes from a study of T cells in Graves' hyperthyroidism and ophthalmopathy. CDR1 and CDR2 (germline): MNHNS, SASEGT. The CDR3 runs 14 residues. TCR beta CDR3 sequences were amplified from RNA transcripts. RT-PCR in the first round (using the HTBI primer set) targeted the TCR CDR3. TCRdb re-derived calls from the multiplex PCR reads in MiXCR, one entry per CDR3 protein. Of around 420,000 distinct CDR3 sequences in the sample, 15% to 19% were seen once.

Sample: blood. The TCR comes from a woman younger than 35 with Graves' hyperthyroidism. The chain has TRBV6-1 and TRBJ1-2; weak D call: TRBD1 (6 bases). In DNA form, the CDR3 reads TGTGCCATCAGTGGGGGGGGCATGGGCTATGGCTACACCTTC. Amino acid sequence: CAISGGGMGYGYTF.